The clone carrying this T cell receptor beta chain was detected many times. The antigen is undetermined. TCRdb reanalysed the 5' RACE reads using MiXCR and keeps one entry per CDR3 protein. The repertoire holds tens of thousands of distinct CDR3 sequences, with approximately 6% as singletons. The CDR3 totals 15 residues. CDR1 SGHTA and CDR2 FQGTGA come from the germline V gene. Germline trimming cut 5 bases from V and 4 bases from J; bases unmatched to any gene: 3. This specimen comes from a study of CD8 T cells in ankylosing spondylitis. Findings and caveats of the study: According to the report, clones linked to the disease were significantly enriched in matched synovial fluid samples taken from ankylosing spondylitis patients.

The receptor was derived from a male donor with ankylosing spondylitis or in good health (not recorded which). The genes are TRBV7-3 and TRBJ2-1; 12 bases are shared with TRBD2. Sample: blood, either unsorted or a sorted T cell fraction (not recorded which). CDR3 coding DNA: TGTGCCAGCAGCCCCGGACTAGCGGGGTACAATGAGCAGTTCTTC. It specifies CASSPGLAGYNEQFF.